This T cell receptor (beta chain) is drawn from a study of human versus mouse CDR3 diversity and MHC coevolution. TCRdb's table, derived via immunoSEQ multiplex PCR, lists solely in-frame clones and lacks some. Here the sample spans more than 55,000 clones, 90% to 95% being singletons. The CDR3 spans 14 residues. The germline CDR1 and CDR2 sequences are SGHNT and YENEEA. V dropped 5 bases and J dropped 5; count of bases not matched to a gene: 6. The receptor comes from a person in their sixties or seventies in good health. The V and J genes are TRBV11-3 and TRBJ2-7, with TRBD1 matching 10 bases. The sequenced sample consisted of naive CD4+ T cells from blood. This sample's subset: CD45RO-negative CD62L-positive naive CD4 T cells. The DNA of the CDR3 is TGTGCCAGCAGCACCGGGACAGGGGCCGACGAGCAGTACTTC. Translation: CASSTGTGADEQYF.